The clone carrying this TCR beta chain turned up a few times. Its antigen is unknown. Germline V gene data show CDR1 as LGHNA and CDR2 as YSLEER. V was clipped by 1 base and J by 3 bases, with 10 bases between them. This CDR3 contains 15 residues. Sequencing targeted expressed TCRB transcripts, as all isolated RNA had been reverse transcribed. Produced via immunoSEQ multiplex PCR; TCRdb's table is partial and in-frame only. Here the sample spans 970,000 or so clones, roughly 17% being singletons. The sample comes from a study of beta chain features in type 1 diabetes. General study points: Across patients, naive, central memory and Treg TCRB repertoires exhibited apparently greater similarity than was observed across healthy donors.

Donors underwent one heparinised blood draw, about 120 mL on average. The sequencing input was naive CD4+ T cells from blood. This TCR was sampled from a woman between 18 and 29 years old in good health. V and J are TRBV4-3 and TRBJ1-3; the D is unclear. The CDR3 DNA sequence: TGCGCCAGCAGCCAAGGTCCAGGCTATGGAAACACCATATATTTT. It yields the protein CASSQGPGYGNTIYF.